This TCR beta chain was profiled in a study of cytomegalovirus exposure and HLA in healthy donors. PCR was performed using 60 Vbeta and 13 Jbeta primers. TCRdb's copy holds only in-frame clones and misses some; the assay was immunoSEQ multiplex PCR. The table shows roughly 130,000 clones, with around 83% occurring only once. Study results and caveats: In an earlier analysis, about 87% or about 30%: the productive usage of most TCR beta V segments. The authors assumed roughly uniform sequencing depth across donors for presence/absence analyses. Later work showed greater clonal expansion in HLA-associated TCR beta chains than in equally common others.

The CDR3 is 17 residues long. Per germline, CDR1 GTSNPN and CDR2 SVGIG (reference sequence). Note on this clone: Its cognate antigen is unknown.

The sequenced sample was PBMCs. V gene TRBV30 combines with J gene TRBJ2-5; 13 bases match TRBD2. The tail of the sequence fits TRBJ2-7 better, so the J call may be wrong. The TCR sequence derives from a girl under 10 years old in good health and CMV-seronegative. The DNA of the CDR3 is TGTGCCTGGAGCACACCCCGGACTAGCGGGAGCTCCTACGAGCAGTACTTC. It specifies CAWSTPRTSGSSYEQYF.